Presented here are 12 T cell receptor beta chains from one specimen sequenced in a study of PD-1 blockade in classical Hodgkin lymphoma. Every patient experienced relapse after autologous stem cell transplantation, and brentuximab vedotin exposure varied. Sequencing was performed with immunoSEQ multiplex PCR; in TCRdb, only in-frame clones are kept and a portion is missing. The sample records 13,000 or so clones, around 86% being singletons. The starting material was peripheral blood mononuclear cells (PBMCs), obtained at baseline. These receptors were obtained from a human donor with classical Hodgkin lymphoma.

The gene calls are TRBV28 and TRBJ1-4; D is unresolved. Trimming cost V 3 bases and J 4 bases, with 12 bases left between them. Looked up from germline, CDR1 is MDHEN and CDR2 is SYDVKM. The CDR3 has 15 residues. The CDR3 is CASSFLTENNEKLFF. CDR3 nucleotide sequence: TGTGCCAGCAGTTTCCTGACGGAGAATAATGAAAAACTGTTTTTT.

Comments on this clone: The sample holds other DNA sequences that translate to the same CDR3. CDR3: CASSLEQGAGETQYF. The CDR3 bases are TGTGCCAGCAGCCTAGAACAGGGGGCGGGGGAGACCCAGTACTTC. This rearrangement joins TRBV28 to TRBJ2-5; 9 bases agree with TRBD1. There are 15 residues in the CDR3. CDR1 is MDHEN and CDR2 is SYDVKM in the germline V gene. V was pared by 6 bases and J by 5 bases, with 10 bases of the junction left unmatched.

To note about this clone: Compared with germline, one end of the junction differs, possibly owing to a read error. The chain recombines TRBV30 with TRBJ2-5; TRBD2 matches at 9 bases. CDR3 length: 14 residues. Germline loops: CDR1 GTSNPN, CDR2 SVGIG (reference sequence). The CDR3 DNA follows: TGTGCCTGTTCCCTAGCGGGACGGGAAGAGGCCCAGTACTTC. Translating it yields CACSLAGREEAQYF.

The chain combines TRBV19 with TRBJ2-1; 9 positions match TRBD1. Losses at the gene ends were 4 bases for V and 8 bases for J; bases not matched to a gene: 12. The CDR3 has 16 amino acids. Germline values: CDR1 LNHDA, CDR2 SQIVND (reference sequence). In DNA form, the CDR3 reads TGTGCCAGTAGTACCCGACAGGGGGGGCTACTGCATGAGCAGTTCTTC. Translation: CASSTRQGGLLHEQFF.

CDR3 coding DNA: TGTGCCAGCAGCCGAGATTACACAGATACGCAGTATTTT. Amino acid sequence: CASSRDYTDTQYF. V usage is TRBV11-2 and J usage is TRBJ2-3, with D unclear. Germline V gene data show CDR1 as SGHAT and CDR2 as FQNNGV. Trimming took 5 bases from V and 2 from J, leaving 8 bases between them. This CDR3 is built from 13 residues.

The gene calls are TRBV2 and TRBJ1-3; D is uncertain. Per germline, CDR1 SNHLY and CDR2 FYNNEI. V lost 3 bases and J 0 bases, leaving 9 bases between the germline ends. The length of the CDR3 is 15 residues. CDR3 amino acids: CASSDDGNSGNTIYF. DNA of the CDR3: TGTGCCAGCAGTGACGACGGAAACTCTGGAAACACCATATATTTT.

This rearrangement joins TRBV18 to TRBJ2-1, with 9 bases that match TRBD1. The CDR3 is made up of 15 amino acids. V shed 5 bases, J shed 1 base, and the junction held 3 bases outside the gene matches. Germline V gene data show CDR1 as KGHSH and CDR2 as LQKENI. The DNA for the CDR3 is TGTGCCAGCTCATCAGGACAGGGGTCCTACAATGAGCAGTTCTTC. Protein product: CASSSGQGSYNEQFF. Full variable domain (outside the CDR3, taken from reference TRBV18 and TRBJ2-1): NAGVMQNPRHLVRRRGQEARLRCSPMKGHSHVYWYRQLPEEGLKFMVYLQKENIIDESGMPKERFSAEFPKEGPSILRIQQVVRGDSAAYFCASSSGQGSYNEQFFGPGTRLTVL.

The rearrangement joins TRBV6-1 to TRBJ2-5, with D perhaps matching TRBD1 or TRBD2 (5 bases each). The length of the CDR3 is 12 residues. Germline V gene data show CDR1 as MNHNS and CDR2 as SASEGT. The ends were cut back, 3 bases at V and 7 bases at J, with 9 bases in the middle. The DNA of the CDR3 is TGTGCCAGCAGTGAGGGGGTTGGGACCCAGTACTTC. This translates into CASSEGVGTQYF.

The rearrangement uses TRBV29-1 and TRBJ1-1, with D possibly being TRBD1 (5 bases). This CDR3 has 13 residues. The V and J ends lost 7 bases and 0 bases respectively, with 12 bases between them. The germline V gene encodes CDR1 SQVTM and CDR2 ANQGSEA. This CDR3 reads CSAQAGVNTEAFF. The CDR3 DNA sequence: TGCAGCGCCCAAGCGGGGGTGAACACTGAAGCTTTCTTT.

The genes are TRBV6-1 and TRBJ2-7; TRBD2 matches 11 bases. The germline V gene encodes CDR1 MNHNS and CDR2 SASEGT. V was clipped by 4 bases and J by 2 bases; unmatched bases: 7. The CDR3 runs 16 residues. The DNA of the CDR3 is TGTGCCAGCAGTGTCCTAGCGGGAGGAGAGACCTACGAGCAGTACTTC. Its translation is CASSVLAGGETYEQYF.

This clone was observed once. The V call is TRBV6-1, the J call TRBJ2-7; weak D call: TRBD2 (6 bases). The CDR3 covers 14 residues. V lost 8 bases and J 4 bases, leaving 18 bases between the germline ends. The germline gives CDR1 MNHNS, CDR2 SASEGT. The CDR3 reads CASRAGPRRYEQYF. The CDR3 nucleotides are TGTGCCAGCCGGGCGGGGCCACGACGGTACGAGCAGTACTTC.

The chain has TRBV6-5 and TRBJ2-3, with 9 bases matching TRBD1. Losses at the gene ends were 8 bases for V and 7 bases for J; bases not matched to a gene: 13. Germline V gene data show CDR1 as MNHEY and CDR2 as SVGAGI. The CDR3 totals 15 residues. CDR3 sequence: CASAFRTGEMNTQYF. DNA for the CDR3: TGTGCCAGCGCTTTTCGGACAGGGGAAATGAATACGCAGTATTTT.